This T cell receptor beta chain was retrieved from a study of cytotoxic CD8 clonotypes in ibrutinib-treated CLL. Sequencing was designed to attain a depth spanning 1 in 200,000 to 1 in 1 million T cells. Method: immunoSEQ multiplex PCR; TCRdb's copy keeps in-frame clones and lacks some. The sample shows just over 65,000 clones, around 65% of them seen only once. With respect to this clone: The antigen remains undetermined.

General observations from the study: Contraction or stability on treatment characterized the public clonotypes, which were uncommon. Before falling back toward baseline at progression, clonality had risen at the time of ibrutinib response.

The V gene lost 11 bases and the J gene lost 4 bases, with 11 bases spanning the gap. The germline V gene encodes CDR1 MNHNY and CDR2 SVGAGI (reference sequence). There are 12 residues in the CDR3. The sequence was obtained from a human donor with chronic lymphocytic leukemia. This rearrangement joins TRBV6-6 to TRBJ2-2, with D possibly TRBD2 on 5 matching bases. Material: PBMCs, obtained after 12 months of ibrutinib treatment. The CDR3 loop is CAVFRGTGELFF. For the CDR3, the DNA is TGTGCCGTGTTCCGGGGCACCGGGGAGCTGTTTTTT.